This entry describes one T cell receptor (beta chain). Its target is unknown. Original analysis: Samples contained a median of roughly 96,000 TCRs, with a range of 23,224 to 690,600. From the RACE reads, TCRdb called clonotypes with MiXCR, one entry per CDR3 protein. V and J calls and clone size were set by TCRdb, not the authors. The repertoire holds around 69,000 distinct CDR3 sequences, with 8.5% as singletons. This record belongs to a study of human T cells and chemical hapten exposure. Notes on the study in general: Alopecia was present in the donors, so their immune response may differ from healthy people's.

This sample's time point: patch test 2, 6 weeks after DPC sensitization. Treatment: therapeutic diphenylcyclopropenone sensitization with weekly scalp DPC. The drawing of blood occurred before each patch test was applied. V shed 7 bases, J shed 3 bases, and the junction held 11 bases outside the gene matches. The germline CDR1 and CDR2 sequences are SGHAT and FQNNGV. The CDR3 has 17 residues. This specimen consisted of whole blood, obtained in connection with sensitization to the hapten diphenylcyclopropenone (DPC). The receptor was isolated from a woman aged 50 to 60 with alopecia areata. Some clones in this sample may be carry-over from other donors' samples. The chain joins TRBV11-2 to TRBJ2-5, with 13 bases matching TRBD2. Here the CDR3 DNA reads TGTGCCAGCACCTCGCTTGAACTAGCGGGAGGGAAAGAGACCCAGTACTTC. Translation gives CASTSLELAGGKETQYF.